The 7 T cell receptor beta chains below come from one sample, sequenced in a study of Ad26.COV2.S vaccination and SARS-CoV-2 variants. Sample treatment: around 19 received Ad26.COV2.S at low or high dose, single or two shots; about 5 received placebo; per-sample allocation not given. Samples were taken on day 63 after the first vaccine or placebo injection. The table came from immunoSEQ multiplex PCR; TCRdb's copy has only in-frame clones and leaves some out. This sample yields 200,000 to 250,000 clones, of which 85% to 90% are seen a single time; around a tenth belongs to the top ten. Here the sequenced sample was peripheral blood, taken in a trial of Ad26.COV2.S vaccine versus placebo. The receptors stem from a person aged 18-60 years who received the Ad26.COV2.S COVID-19 vaccine or a placebo.

This clone was seen only once. The V gene is TRBV6-6, the J gene TRBJ2-1, with 9 bases fitting TRBD2. V lost 4 bases to trimming and J lost 9 bases; unmatched junction nucleotides: 10. The CDR3 extends over 15 amino acids. Looked up from germline, CDR1 is MNHNY and CDR2 is SVGAGI (reference sequence). The CDR3, as DNA: TGTGCCAGCAGTTCCTACCTAGCGGGGAAACGTGAGCAGTTCTTC. This translates into CASSSYLAGKREQFF.

The chain links TRBV15 to TRBJ1-5; D gene uncertain. V lost 0 bases and J lost 1, with 7 bases in between. The CDR3 covers 15 residues. The V gene's germline CDR1 is LNHNV and CDR2 YYDKDF (reference sequence). The CDR3 DNA reads TGTGCCACCAGCAGAGAGAGGGTCAGCAATCAGCCCCAGCATTTT. Amino acids: CATSRERVSNQPQHF.

The chain combines TRBV5-1 with TRBJ1-1; D gene ambiguous. CDR1 is SGHRS and CDR2 is YFSETQ in the germline V gene. The CDR3 loop spans 15 amino acids. Trimming pared 0 bases from V and 4 bases from J, leaving 13 bases between. The CDR3: CASSLVRGFRTEAFF. As DNA, the CDR3 is TGCGCCAGCAGCTTGGTGCGGGGTTTCCGCACTGAAGCTTTCTTT. The complete variable domain, with remaining parts taken from reference TRBV5-1 and TRBJ1-1, reads KAGVTQTPRYLIKTRGQQVTLSCSPISGHRSVSWYQQTPGQGLQFLFEYFSETQRNKGNFPGRFSGRQFSNSRSEMNVSTLELGDSALYLCASSLVRGFRTEAFFGQGTRLTVV.

The rearrangement joins TRBV5-3 to TRBJ2-5; TRBD1 or TRBD2 may be the D gene (5 bases each). TRBV5-3 is reported as an ORF; its role is uncertain. The CDR3 runs 15 residues. Deletions cut 7 bases from V and 4 bases from J, with 20 bases between. CDR3 loop: CARFRPGPLRETQYF. The CDR3 bases are TGTGCCAGATTCCGTCCGGGACCCCTACGAGAGACCCAGTACTTC.

The chain carries TRBV27 and TRBJ2-5, with D possibly matching TRBD1 (6 bases). The J call could be wrong; TRBJ2-7 is a better fit for the DNA end. Germline lookup yields CDR1 MNHEY and CDR2 SMNVEV (reference sequence). This CDR3 has 13 amino acids. CDR3 DNA: TGTGCCAGCAGACTGACAGGATCCTACGAGCAGTACTTC. Its translation: CASRLTGSYEQYF.

The rearrangement joins TRBV5-1 to TRBJ2-5, with 8 bases fitting TRBD1. Germline V lookup: CDR1 SGHRS, CDR2 YFSETQ. The J segment lost 5 bases and the V segment lost 2 bases, leaving 5 bases of the junction unmatched. The CDR3 consists of 14 residues. The CDR3 sequence: CASSLNAGGETQYF. The CDR3 DNA sequence: TGCGCCAGCAGCTTAAACGCAGGGGGCGAGACCCAGTACTTC.

The gene calls are TRBV21-1 and TRBJ2-2; the table's D call, TRBD2, has no DNA check behind it. TRBV21-1 is classified as a pseudogene. This CDR3 contains 17 residues. The CDR3 region is CASSKVPSGSLREELFF. CDR3 nucleotides: TGTGCCAGCAGCAAAGTGCCTAGCGGGAGCCTCCGGGAGGAGCTGTTTTTT.